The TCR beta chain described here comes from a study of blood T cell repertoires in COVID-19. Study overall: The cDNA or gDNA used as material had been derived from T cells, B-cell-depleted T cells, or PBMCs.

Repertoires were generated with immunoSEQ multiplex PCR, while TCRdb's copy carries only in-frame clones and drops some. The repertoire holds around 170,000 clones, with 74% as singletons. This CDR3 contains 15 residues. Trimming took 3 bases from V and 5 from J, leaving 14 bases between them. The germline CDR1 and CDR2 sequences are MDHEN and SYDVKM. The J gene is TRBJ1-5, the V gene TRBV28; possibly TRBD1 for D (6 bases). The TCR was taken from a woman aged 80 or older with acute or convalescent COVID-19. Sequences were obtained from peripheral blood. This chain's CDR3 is CASSFPLGAHQPQHF. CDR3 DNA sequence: TGTGCCAGCAGTTTCCCTTTGGGGGCCCATCAGCCCCAGCATTTT.